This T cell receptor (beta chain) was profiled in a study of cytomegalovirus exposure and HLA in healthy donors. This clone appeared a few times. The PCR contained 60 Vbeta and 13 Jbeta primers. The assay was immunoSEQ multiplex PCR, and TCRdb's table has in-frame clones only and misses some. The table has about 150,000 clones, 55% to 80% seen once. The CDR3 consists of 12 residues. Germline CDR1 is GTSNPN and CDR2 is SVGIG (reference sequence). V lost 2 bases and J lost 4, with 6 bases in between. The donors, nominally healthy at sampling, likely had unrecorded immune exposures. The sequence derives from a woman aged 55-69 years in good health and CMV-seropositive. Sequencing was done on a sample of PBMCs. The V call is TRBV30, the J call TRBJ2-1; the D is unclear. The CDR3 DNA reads TGTGCCTGGAGTAAGAGTTACAATGAGCAGTTCTTC. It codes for CAWSKSYNEQFF. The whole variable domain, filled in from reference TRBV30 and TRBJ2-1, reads SQTIHQWPATLVQPVGSPLSLECTVEGTSNPNLYWYRQAAGRGLQLLFYSVGIGQISSEVPQNLSASRPQDRQFILSSKKLLLSDSGFYLCAWSKSYNEQFFGPGTRLTVL.